Listed below are T cell receptor beta chains from one sample, sequenced in a study of cytomegalovirus exposure and HLA in healthy donors. Only in-frame clones appear in the TCRdb table, and some are missing; sequencing was by immunoSEQ multiplex PCR. Among about 170,000 clones, around 73% were seen once, and the ten largest hold under 7%. Input material: PBMCs. The receptors come from a young woman in good health and CMV-seropositive. The CDR3 runs from the conserved cysteine through the conserved F or W. D genes are given only for firm matches. Clone size, where shown, is once, few, many, or a class for clones that have expanded.

clone size | J gene | V gene | D gene | CDR3 protein | CDR3 DNA
. | TRBJ2-1 | TRBV30 | . | CAWWDSGSYNEQFF | TGTGCCTGGTGGGACTCCGGCTCCTACAATGAGCAGTTCTTC
. | TRBJ2-1 | TRBV30 | TRBD2 | CAWTVAGGNNEQFF | TGTGCCTGGACGGTAGCGGGGGGTAATAATGAGCAGTTCTTC
. | TRBJ1-1 | TRBV18 | TRBD1 | CASSPVTGPRTEAFF | TGTGCCAGCTCACCGGTGACAGGGCCCAGGACTGAAGCTTTCTTT
. | TRBJ2-6 | TRBV19 | . | CASSSGQSGANVLTF | TGTGCCAGTAGTTCTGGACAGTCTGGGGCCAACGTCCTGACTTTC
few | TRBJ1-2 | TRBV6-5 | . | CASSRSGQSLRGYTF | TGTGCCAGCAGTAGATCAGGACAGAGCCTGCGGGGCTACACCTTC
few | TRBJ1-3 | TRBV5-1 | . | CASSTGQINSGNTIYF | TGCGCCAGCAGCACAGGACAGATTAACTCTGGAAACACCATATATTTT
. | TRBJ2-1 | TRBV7-9 | TRBD1 | CASSPTGFEQFF | TGTGCCAGCAGCCCGACAGGGTTTGAGCAGTTCTTC
. | TRBJ1-5 | TRBV19 | TRBD1 | CASSPLDRDQPQHF | TGTGCCAGTAGTCCCCTTGACAGGGATCAGCCCCAGCATTTT
. | TRBJ1-1 | TRBV19 | TRBD1 | CASSIGTGVRAFF | TGTGCCAGTAGTATTGGGACAGGGGTGAGGGCTTTCTTT
. | TRBJ2-1 | TRBV5-4 | . | CASSLGQESYNEQFF | TGTGCCAGCAGCTTGGGACAGGAGTCTTACAATGAGCAGTTCTTC
. | TRBJ2-3 | TRBV4-3 | TRBD2 | CASSQFPGGGATDTQYF | TGCGCCAGCAGCCAATTTCCTGGCGGGGGGGCCACAGATACGCAGTATTTT
. | TRBJ1-2 | TRBV29-1 | . | CSASPRGNYGYTF | TGCAGCGCCAGCCCCAGGGGAAACTATGGCTACACCTTC
once | TRBJ2-3 | TRBV30 | TRBD1 | CAWSGQGADTQYF | TGTGCCTGGAGTGGACAGGGGGCAGATACGCAGTATTTT
. | TRBJ2-1 | TRBV11-3 | TRBD2 | CASSLSRGALNEQFF | TGTGCCAGCAGCTTATCGCGGGGGGCCCTCAATGAGCAGTTCTTC
few | TRBJ1-2 | TRBV11-1 | . | CASSPGLVYGYTF | TGTGCCAGCAGCCCAGGTCTGGTCTATGGCTACACCTTC
few | TRBJ2-5 | TRBV5-1 | TRBD2 | CASTGTSEETQYF | TGCGCCAGCACCGGGACTAGCGAAGAGACCCAGTACTTC
. | TRBJ1-4 | TRBV5-1 | TRBD1 | CASSLRAGGNEKLFF | TGCGCCAGCAGCCTGCGGGCAGGGGGAAATGAAAAACTGTTTTTT
. | TRBJ1-4 | TRBV19 | . | CASSIDSSSTNEKLFF | TGTGCCAGTAGTATCGACAGCTCCTCAACTAATGAAAAACTGTTTTTT
once | TRBJ2-2 | TRBV5-4 | . | CASSLGGAPTGELFF | TGTGCCAGCAGCTTGGGTGGGGCTCCCACCGGGGAGCTGTTTTTT
few | TRBJ2-3 | TRBV9 | . | CASSRGGNRADTQYF | TGTGCCAGCAGCAGGGGGGGGAATCGGGCAGATACGCAGTATTTT
. | TRBJ1-2 | TRBV25-1 | . | CASSRGDGYTF | TGTGCCAGCAGTAGGGGTGATGGCTACACCTTC
. | TRBJ2-3 | TRBV5-1 | . | CASNSGSGWADTQYF | TGCGCCAGCAATTCGGGGAGTGGTTGGGCCGATACGCAGTATTTT
. | TRBJ1-1 | TRBV19 | . | CASSISRRENTEAFF | TGTGCCAGTAGTATATCCCGCCGGGAGAACACTGAAGCTTTCTTT
. | TRBJ2-3 | TRBV7-3 | TRBD2 | CASSLALAGGGTDTQYF | TGTGCCAGCAGCTTAGCACTAGCGGGGGGTGGTACAGATACGCAGTATTTT
. | TRBJ1-4 | TRBV27 | . | CASSLSAGGAGVVFF | TGTGCCAGCAGTTTATCGGCGGGGGGGGCCGGAGTTGTGTTTTTT
. | TRBJ1-3 | TRBV19 | . | CASSIFTGSGNTIYF | TGTGCCAGTAGTATCTTCACAGGGTCCGGAAACACCATATATTTT
few | TRBJ1-5 | TRBV5-4 | TRBD1 | CASRVGGPYSNQPQHF | TGTGCCAGCAGAGTAGGGGGCCCATATAGCAATCAGCCCCAGCATTTT
. | TRBJ2-7 | TRBV4-3 | TRBD2 | CASSQSPGLGNEQYF | TGCGCCAGCAGCCAATCCCCGGGACTAGGGAACGAGCAGTACTTC
. | TRBJ2-7 | TRBV7-8 | . | CASSLVGYEQYF | TGTGCCAGCAGCTTAGTCGGCTACGAGCAGTACTTC
. | TRBJ2-3 | TRBV5-4 | . | CASSLVGVADTQYF | TGTGCCAGCAGCTTGGTCGGGGTGGCAGATACGCAGTATTTT
. | TRBJ1-2 | TRBV5-8 | . | CASSLSGGYYGYTF | TGTGCCAGCAGCTTGTCGGGGGGGTACTATGGCTACACCTTC
. | TRBJ2-2 | TRBV4-1 | TRBD2 | CASSPRFASGGVLGELFF | TGCGCCAGCAGCCCCCGATTCGCTAGCGGGGGGGTTCTCGGGGAGCTGTTTTTT
few | TRBJ2-2 | TRBV9 | TRBD1 | CASSVRDRGTGELFF | TGTGCCAGCAGCGTAAGGGACAGGGGGACCGGGGAGCTGTTTTTT
. | TRBJ1-1 | TRBV27 | . | CASRQGGITEAFF | TGTGCCAGCCGGCAGGGAGGGATCACTGAAGCTTTCTTT
few | TRBJ1-1 | TRBV6-6 | . | CASGYREDTEAFF | TGTGCCAGTGGTTACAGGGAGGACACTGAAGCTTTCTTT
. | TRBJ1-6 | TRBV9 | . | CASSLGGSGNNSPLHF | TGTGCCAGCAGCCTGGGAGGGAGCGGCAATAATTCACCCCTCCACTTT
few | TRBJ1-5 | TRBV15 | . | CATSRDRGAGQPQHF | TGTGCCACCAGCAGAGATCGGGGAGCGGGGCAGCCCCAGCATTTT
. | TRBJ2-7 | TRBV28 | TRBD1 | CASTPRGPDEQYF | TGTGCCAGCACCCCCAGGGGGCCGGACGAGCAGTACTTC
. | TRBJ1-2 | TRBV28 | TRBD1 | CAIGTGTGGFYGYTF | TGTGCCATCGGAACCGGGACAGGGGGCTTCTATGGCTACACCTTC
. | TRBJ1-4 | TRBV5-5 | TRBD1 | CASSIQGIPTNEKLFF | TGTGCCAGCAGTATACAGGGGATCCCAACTAATGAAAAACTGTTTTTT
. | TRBJ1-1 | TRBV29-1 | . | CSALQGFNTEAFF | TGCAGCGCCTTACAGGGATTCAACACTGAAGCTTTCTTT
. | TRBJ2-5 | TRBV18 | TRBD1 | CASSLQGMETQYF | TGTGCCAGCTCCCTACAGGGGATGGAGACCCAGTACTTC
. | TRBJ1-4 | TRBV4-1 | TRBD1 | CASSPATGGNEKLFF | TGCGCCAGCAGCCCTGCAACAGGGGGGAATGAAAAACTGTTTTTT
. | TRBJ1-1 | TRBV2 | TRBD1 | CASSEEGQGNAFF | TGTGCCAGCAGTGAAGAGGGACAGGGTAACGCTTTCTTT
. | TRBJ1-4 | TRBV18 | TRBD1 | CASSPGTENEKLFF | TGTGCCAGCTCACCCGGGACAGAAAATGAAAAACTGTTTTTT